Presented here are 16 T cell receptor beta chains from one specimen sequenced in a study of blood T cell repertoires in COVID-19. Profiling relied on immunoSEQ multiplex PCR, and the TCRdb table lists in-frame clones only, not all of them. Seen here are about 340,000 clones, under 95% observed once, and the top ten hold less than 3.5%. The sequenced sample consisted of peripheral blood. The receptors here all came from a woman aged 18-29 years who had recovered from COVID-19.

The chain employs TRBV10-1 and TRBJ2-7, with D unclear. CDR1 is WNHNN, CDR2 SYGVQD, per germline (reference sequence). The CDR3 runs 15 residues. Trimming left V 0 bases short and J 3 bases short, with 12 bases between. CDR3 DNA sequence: TGCGCCAGCAGTGAGTCGAACAGAATCAACTACGAGCAGTACGTC. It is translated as CASSESNRINYEQYV.

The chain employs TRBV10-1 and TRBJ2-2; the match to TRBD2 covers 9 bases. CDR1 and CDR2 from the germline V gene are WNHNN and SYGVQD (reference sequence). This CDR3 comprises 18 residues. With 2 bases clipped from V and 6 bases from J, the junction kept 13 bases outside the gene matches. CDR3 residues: CASSERKVAGVGAGELFF. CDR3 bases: TGCGCCAGCAGTGAGAGGAAGGTAGCGGGAGTAGGCGCCGGGGAGCTGTTTTTT.

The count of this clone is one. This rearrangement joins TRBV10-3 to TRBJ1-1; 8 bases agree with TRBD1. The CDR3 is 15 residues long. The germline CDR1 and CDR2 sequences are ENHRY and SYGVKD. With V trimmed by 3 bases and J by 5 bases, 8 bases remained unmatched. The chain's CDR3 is CAISDRTGRETEAFF. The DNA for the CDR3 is TGTGCCATCAGTGACCGGACAGGGAGGGAAACTGAAGCTTTCTTT.

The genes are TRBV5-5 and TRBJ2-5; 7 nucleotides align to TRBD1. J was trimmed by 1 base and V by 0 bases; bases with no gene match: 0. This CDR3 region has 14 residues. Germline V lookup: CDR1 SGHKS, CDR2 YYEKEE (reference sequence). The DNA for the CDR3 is TGTGCCAGCAGCTTGGGGGACAGCCAAGAGACCCAGTACTTC. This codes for CASSLGDSQETQYF.

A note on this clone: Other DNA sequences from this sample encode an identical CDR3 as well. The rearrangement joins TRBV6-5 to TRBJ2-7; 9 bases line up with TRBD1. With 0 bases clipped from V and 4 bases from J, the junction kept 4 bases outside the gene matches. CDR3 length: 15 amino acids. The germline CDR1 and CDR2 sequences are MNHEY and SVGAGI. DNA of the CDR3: TGTGCCAGCAGTTACTCGACAGGGGGGGGTTACGAGCAGTACGTC. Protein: CASSYSTGGGYEQYV.

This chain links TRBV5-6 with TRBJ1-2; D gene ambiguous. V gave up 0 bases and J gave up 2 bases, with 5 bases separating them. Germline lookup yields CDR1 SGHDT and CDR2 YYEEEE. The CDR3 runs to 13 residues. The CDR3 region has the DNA TGTGCCAGCAGCTTGGAAGCAAACTATGGCTACACCTTC. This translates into CASSLEANYGYTF.

The DNA for the CDR3 is TGTGCCAGCAGCGTAGGGGGACAGCAAGAGACCCAGTACTTC. Translating it yields CASSVGGQQETQYF. The chain is built from TRBV9 and TRBJ2-5; 7 positions match TRBD1. J gave up 2 bases and V 0 bases, and 1 base lay outside the gene matches. CDR3 length: 14 residues. CDR1 is SGDLS and CDR2 is YYNGEE in the germline V gene.

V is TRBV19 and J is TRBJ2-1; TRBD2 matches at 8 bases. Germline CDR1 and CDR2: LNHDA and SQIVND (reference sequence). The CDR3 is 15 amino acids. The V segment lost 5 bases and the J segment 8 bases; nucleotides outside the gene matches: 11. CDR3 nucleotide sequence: TGTGCCAGTAGTCCCCACGCGGGAGGAACGGATGAGCAGTTCTTC. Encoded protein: CASSPHAGGTDEQFF. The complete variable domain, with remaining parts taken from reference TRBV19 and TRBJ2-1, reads DGGITQSPKYLFRKEGQNVTLSCEQNLNHDAMYWYRQDPGQGLRLIYYSQIVNDFQKGDIAEGYSVSREKKESFPLTVTSAQKNPTAFYLCASSPHAGGTDEQFFGPGTRLTVL.

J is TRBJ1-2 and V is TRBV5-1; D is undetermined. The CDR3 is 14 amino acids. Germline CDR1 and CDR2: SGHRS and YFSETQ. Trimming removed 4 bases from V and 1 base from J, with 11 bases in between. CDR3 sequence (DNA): TGCGCCAGCAGCCCGGAATGGAGTAACTATGGCTACACCTTC. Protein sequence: CASSPEWSNYGYTF.

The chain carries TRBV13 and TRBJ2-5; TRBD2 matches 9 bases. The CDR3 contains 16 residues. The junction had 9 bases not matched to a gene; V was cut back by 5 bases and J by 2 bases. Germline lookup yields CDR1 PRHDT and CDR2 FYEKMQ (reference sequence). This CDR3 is CASSPTGLALQETQYF. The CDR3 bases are TGTGCCAGCAGCCCGACTGGACTAGCGTTACAAGAGACCCAGTACTTC.

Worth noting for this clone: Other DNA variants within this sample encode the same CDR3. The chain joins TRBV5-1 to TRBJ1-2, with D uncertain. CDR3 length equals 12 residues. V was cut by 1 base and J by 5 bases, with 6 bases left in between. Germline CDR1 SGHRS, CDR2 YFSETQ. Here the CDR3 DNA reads TGCGCCAGCAGCTTGACGGGGTATGGCTACACCTTC. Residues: CASSLTGYGYTF.

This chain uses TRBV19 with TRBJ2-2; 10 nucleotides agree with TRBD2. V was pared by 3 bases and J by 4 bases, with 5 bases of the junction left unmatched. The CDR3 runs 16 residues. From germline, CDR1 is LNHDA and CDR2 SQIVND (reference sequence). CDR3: CASSIGLAGVTGELFF. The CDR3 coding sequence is TGTGCCAGTAGTATTGGGCTAGCGGGAGTCACCGGGGAGCTGTTTTTT.

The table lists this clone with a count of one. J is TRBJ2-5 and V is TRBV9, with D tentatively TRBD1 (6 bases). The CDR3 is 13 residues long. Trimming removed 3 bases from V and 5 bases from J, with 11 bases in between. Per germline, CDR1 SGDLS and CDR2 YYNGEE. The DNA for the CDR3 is TGTGCCAGCAGCGCATCAGGGGTGGAGACCCAGTACTTC. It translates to CASSASGVETQYF.

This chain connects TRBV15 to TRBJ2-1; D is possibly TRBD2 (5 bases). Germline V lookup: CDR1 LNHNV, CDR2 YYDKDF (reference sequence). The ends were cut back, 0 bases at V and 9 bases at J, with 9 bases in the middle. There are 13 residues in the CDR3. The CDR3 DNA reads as TGTGCCACCAGCAGAGATTACAGCGGTGAGCAGTTCTTC. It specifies CATSRDYSGEQFF.

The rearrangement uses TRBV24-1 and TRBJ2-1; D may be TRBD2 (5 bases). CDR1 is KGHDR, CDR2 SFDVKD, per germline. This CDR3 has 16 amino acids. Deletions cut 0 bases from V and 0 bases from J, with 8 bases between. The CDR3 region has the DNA TGTGCCACCAGTGATTTGTACGGAGGCTCCTACAATGAGCAGTTCTTC. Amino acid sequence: CATSDLYGGSYNEQFF.

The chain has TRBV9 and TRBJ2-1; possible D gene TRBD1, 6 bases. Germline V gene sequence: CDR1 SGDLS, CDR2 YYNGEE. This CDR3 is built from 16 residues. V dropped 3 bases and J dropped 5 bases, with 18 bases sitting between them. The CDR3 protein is CASSGSASGTNNEQFF. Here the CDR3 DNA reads TGTGCCAGCAGCGGTTCCGCTTCCGGGACAAACAATGAGCAGTTCTTC.